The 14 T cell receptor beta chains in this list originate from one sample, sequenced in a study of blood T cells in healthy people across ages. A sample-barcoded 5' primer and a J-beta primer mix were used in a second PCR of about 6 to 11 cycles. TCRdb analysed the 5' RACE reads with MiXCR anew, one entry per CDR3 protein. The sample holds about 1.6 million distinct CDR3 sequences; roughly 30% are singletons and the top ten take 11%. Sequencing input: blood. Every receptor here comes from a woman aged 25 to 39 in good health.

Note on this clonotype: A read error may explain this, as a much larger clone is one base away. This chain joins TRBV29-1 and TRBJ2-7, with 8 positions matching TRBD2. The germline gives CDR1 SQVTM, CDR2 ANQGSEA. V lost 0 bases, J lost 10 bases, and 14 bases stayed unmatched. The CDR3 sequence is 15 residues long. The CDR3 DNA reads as TGCAGCGTTGAAGAAGGGCGGGGGGCAGTGGAGATCCAGTACTTC. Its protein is CSVEEGRGAVEIQYF.

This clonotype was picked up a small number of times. The CDR3 nucleotides read TGTGCCAGCAGCTTAGTCCCACGGGAGAAGATCACCGGGGAGCTGTTTTTT. Protein sequence: CASSLVPREKITGELFF. The chain couples TRBV7-2 to TRBJ2-2, with D possibly matching TRBD2 (6 bases). The CDR3 loop spans 17 amino acids. Germline CDR1 reads SGHTA; CDR2 reads FQGNSA. The V and J ends lost 1 base and 4 bases respectively, with 16 bases between them.

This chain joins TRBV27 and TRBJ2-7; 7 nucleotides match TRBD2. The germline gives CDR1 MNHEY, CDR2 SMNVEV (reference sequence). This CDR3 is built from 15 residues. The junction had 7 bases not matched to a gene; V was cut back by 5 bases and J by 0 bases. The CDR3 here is CASSLGGISSYEQYF. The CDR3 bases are TGTGCCAGCAGTCTGGGGGGGATAAGCTCCTACGAGCAGTACTTC.

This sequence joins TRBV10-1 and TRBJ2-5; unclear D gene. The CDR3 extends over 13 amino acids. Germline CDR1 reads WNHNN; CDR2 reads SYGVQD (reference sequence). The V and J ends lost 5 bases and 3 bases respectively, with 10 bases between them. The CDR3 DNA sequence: TGCGCCAGCAGTCGGACGATGAAAGAGACCCAGTACTTC. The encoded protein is CASSRTMKETQYF.

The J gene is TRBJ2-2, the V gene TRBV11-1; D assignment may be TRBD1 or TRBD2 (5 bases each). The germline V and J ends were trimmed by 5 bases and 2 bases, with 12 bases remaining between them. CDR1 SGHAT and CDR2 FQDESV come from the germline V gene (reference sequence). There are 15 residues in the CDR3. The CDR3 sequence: CASSRRDPNTGELFF. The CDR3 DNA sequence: TGTGCCAGCAGCCGCCGGGACCCAAACACCGGGGAGCTGTTTTTT.

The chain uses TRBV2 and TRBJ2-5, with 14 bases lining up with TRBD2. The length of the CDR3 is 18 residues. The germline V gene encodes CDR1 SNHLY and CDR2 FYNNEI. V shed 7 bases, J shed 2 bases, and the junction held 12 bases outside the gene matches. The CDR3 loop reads CASIWDEGTSGGQETQYF. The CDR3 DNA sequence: TGTGCCAGCATTTGGGACGAGGGGACTAGCGGGGGTCAAGAGACCCAGTACTTC. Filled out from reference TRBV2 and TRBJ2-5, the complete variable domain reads EPEVTQTPSHQVTQMGQEVILRCVPISNHLYFYWYRQILGQKVEFLVSFYNNEISEKSEIFDDQFSVERPDGSNFTLKIRSTKLEDSAMYFCASIWDEGTSGGQETQYFGPGTRLLVL.

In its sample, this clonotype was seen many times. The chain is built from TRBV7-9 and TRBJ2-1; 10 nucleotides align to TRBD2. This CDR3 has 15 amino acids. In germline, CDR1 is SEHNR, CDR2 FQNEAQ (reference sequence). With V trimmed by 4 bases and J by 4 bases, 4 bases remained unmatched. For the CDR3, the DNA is TGTGCCAGCAGCTCCGGGACTAGCGTGTACAATGAGCAGTTCTTC. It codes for CASSSGTSVYNEQFF.

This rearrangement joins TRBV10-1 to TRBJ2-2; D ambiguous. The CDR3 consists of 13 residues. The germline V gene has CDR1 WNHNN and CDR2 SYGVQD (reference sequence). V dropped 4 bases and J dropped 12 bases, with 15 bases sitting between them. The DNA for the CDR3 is TGCGCCAGCAGTGCGGACCGGGTCACTCAGCTGTTTTTT. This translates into CASSADRVTQLFF.

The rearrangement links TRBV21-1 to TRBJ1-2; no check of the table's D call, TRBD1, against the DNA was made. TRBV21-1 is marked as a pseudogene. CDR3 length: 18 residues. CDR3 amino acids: CASSKKIVGDGGFYGYTF. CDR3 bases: TGTGCCAGCAGCAAAAAAATCGTAGGGGACGGGGGTTTCTATGGCTACACCTTC.

CDR3 nucleotide sequence: TGCGCCAGCAGCTTGGCCGAGGGACCCGGTCCTGAAAAACTGTTTTTT. Translated: CASSLAEGPGPEKLFF. V and J are TRBV5-1 and TRBJ1-4, with a possible D match to TRBD1 (5 bases). CDR1 and CDR2 (germline): SGHRS, YFSETQ. CDR3 length equals 16 residues. V lost 0 bases and J lost 7, with 16 bases in between.

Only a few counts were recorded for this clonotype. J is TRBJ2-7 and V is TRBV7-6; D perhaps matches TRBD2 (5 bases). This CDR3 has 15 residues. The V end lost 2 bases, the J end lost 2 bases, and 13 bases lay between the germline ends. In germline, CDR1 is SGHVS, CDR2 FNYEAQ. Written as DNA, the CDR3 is TGTGCCAGCAGCTTACAAACCGGGATGGCCTACGAGCAGTACTTC. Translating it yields CASSLQTGMAYEQYF.

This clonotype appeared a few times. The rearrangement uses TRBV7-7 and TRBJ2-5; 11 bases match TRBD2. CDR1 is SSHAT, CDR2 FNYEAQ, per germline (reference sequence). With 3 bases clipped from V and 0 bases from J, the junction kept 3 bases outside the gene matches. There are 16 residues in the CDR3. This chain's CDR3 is CASSFGTSGDQETQYF. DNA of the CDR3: TGTGCCAGCAGCTTTGGGACTAGCGGAGACCAAGAGACCCAGTACTTC.

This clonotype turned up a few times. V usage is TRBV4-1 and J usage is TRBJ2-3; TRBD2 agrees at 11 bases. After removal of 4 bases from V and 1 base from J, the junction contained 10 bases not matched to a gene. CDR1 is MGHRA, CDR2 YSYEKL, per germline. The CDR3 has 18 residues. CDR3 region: CASSRPMGLAEGTDTQYF. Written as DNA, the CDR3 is TGCGCCAGCAGCCGCCCAATGGGACTAGCGGAGGGCACAGATACGCAGTATTTT.

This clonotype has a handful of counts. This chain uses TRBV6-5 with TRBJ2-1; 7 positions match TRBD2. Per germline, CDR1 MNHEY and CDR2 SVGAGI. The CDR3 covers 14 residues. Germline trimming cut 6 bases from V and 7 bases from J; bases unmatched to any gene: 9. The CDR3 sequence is CASRSSGGGNEQFF. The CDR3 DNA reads TGTGCCAGCAGATCCTCGGGAGGAGGTAATGAGCAGTTCTTC.